Presented here are 26 T cell receptor beta chains from one specimen sequenced in a study of shared clonotypes between healthy human individuals. Assay used: immunoSEQ multiplex PCR; TCRdb lists only in-frame clones, some missing. This sample has 1,500,000 or so clones, with around 98.5% found just once. The sequenced sample consisted of naive CD4+ T cells sorted from blood. Specified subset: CD45RA+ positively selected. The receptors were sampled from a man aged 30 to 39 in good health.

This chain connects TRBV5-4 to TRBJ1-4; TRBD1 might be the D (5 bases). The V end lost 5 bases, the J end lost 4 bases, and 12 bases lay between the germline ends. This CDR3 region has 14 residues. Per germline, CDR1 SGHNT and CDR2 YYREEE (reference sequence). The CDR3, as DNA: TGTGCCAGCAGTACCGGGACGCTTAATGAAAAACTGTTTTTT. Amino acid sequence: CASSTGTLNEKLFF.

CDR3 sequence reads: CASSPPRGRGIHEQYF. The CDR3 nucleotides are TGTGCCAGCTCACCACCTCGGGGACGGGGAATCCACGAGCAGTACTTC. The rearrangement joins TRBV18 to TRBJ2-7; either TRBD1 or TRBD2 may fit D (5 bases each). CDR3 length: 16 residues. Germline V gives CDR1 KGHSH, CDR2 LQKENI. V was pared by 0 bases and J by 5 bases, with 17 bases between.

The chain is built from TRBV7-2 and TRBJ2-2; 10 nucleotides agree with TRBD2. Germline CDR1 SGHTA, CDR2 FQGNSA. Trimming took 1 base from V and 6 from J; bases not matched to a gene: 8. CDR3 length: 17 amino acids. The CDR3 sequence is CASSLVAPSGRAGELFF. The CDR3 bases are TGTGCCAGCAGCTTAGTGGCCCCTAGCGGGAGAGCCGGGGAGCTGTTTTTT.

The rearrangement uses TRBV29-1 and TRBJ1-1; D not certain. Germline V gives CDR1 SQVTM, CDR2 ANQGSEA. Between the trimmed V and J ends, which lost 4 bases and 7 bases, there was a span of 13 bases. The CDR3 length is 12 residues. The CDR3 reads CSVVLTALEAFF. The CDR3 nucleotides are TGCAGCGTTGTATTAACCGCCCTTGAAGCTTTCTTT. Supplemented by reference TRBV29-1 and TRBJ1-1, the full variable domain reads SAVISQKPSRDICQRGTSLTIQCQVDSQVTMMFWYRQQPGQSLTLIATANQGSEATYESGFVIDKFPISRPNLTFSTLTVSNMSPEDSSIYLCSVVLTALEAFFGQGTRLTVV.

The V and J genes are TRBV11-2 and TRBJ2-5; the match to TRBD2 covers 7 bases. The trim removed 5 bases at V and 2 bases at J, leaving 11 bases unmatched. Germline values: CDR1 SGHAT, CDR2 FQNNGV. This CDR3 region has 16 residues. DNA of the CDR3: TGTGCCAGCAGCAATCGGGAGGCACACTGGCAAGAGACCCAGTACTTC. This gives the protein CASSNREAHWQETQYF.

The CDR3 reads CAGAPPPHYNEQFF. The CDR3 DNA reads TGTGCCGGCGCACCCCCTCCACACTACAATGAGCAGTTCTTC. The J gene is TRBJ2-1, the V gene TRBV7-9; D unresolved. Germline CDR1 SEHNR, CDR2 FQNEAQ (reference sequence). V was shortened by 11 bases and J by 3 bases, with 17 bases between the two germline ends. This CDR3 is built from 14 residues.

The chain carries TRBV7-2 and TRBJ2-1; 9 bases align to TRBD1. Unmatched junction bases numbered 2, after V lost 0 bases and J lost 2 bases. CDR3 length: 16 residues. Per germline, CDR1 SGHTA and CDR2 FQGNSA. The CDR3 loop reads CASSLAGQGTYNEQFF. The CDR3 region has the DNA TGTGCCAGCAGCTTAGCGGGACAGGGAACCTACAATGAGCAGTTCTTC. The full variable domain, its missing parts supplied by reference TRBV7-2 and TRBJ2-1, is GAGVSQSPSNKVTEKGKDVELRCDPISGHTALYWYRQSLGQGLEFLIYFQGNSAPDKSGLPSDRFSAERTGGSVSTLTIQRTQQEDSAVYLCASSLAGQGTYNEQFFGPGTRLTVL.

The chain carries TRBV10-1 and TRBJ2-2, with D uncertain. Trimming left V 2 bases short and J 7 bases short, with 14 bases between. Germline CDR1 reads WNHNN; CDR2 reads SYGVQD (reference sequence). The CDR3 consists of 15 residues. CDR3: CASSEGLGSSGELFF. The DNA of the CDR3 is TGCGCCAGCAGTGAGGGATTGGGGTCCAGCGGGGAGCTGTTTTTT.

The chain carries TRBV13 and TRBJ2-3; D not resolved. The CDR3 consists of 12 residues. The germline CDR1 and CDR2 sequences are PRHDT and FYEKMQ (reference sequence). Trimming took off 1 base at V and 5 bases at J, with 4 bases between the two ends. The CDR3 reads CASSLVKDTQYF. Written as DNA, the CDR3 is TGTGCCAGCAGCTTAGTCAAAGATACGCAGTATTTT.

The rearrangement joins TRBV15 to TRBJ1-5, with 7 bases fitting TRBD1. Germline V gives CDR1 LNHNV, CDR2 YYDKDF (reference sequence). V was clipped by 5 bases and J by 0 bases; unmatched bases: 4. The length of the CDR3 is 15 residues. In DNA form, the CDR3 reads TGTGCCACCAGCGGGGGACAGAATAGCAATCAGCCCCAGCATTTT. It codes for CATSGGQNSNQPQHF.

This sequence joins TRBV7-3 and TRBJ1-1, with 7 bases aligning to TRBD1. Trimming removed 5 bases from V and 5 bases from J; junction bases left unmatched: 5. Germline values: CDR1 SGHTA, CDR2 FQGTGA. The CDR3 loop spans 13 amino acids. The CDR3 DNA is TGTGCCAGCAGCCGAGACAGGGCTACTGAAGCTTTCTTT. This encodes CASSRDRATEAFF.

This sequence joins TRBV10-1 and TRBJ2-1, with D perhaps matching TRBD2 (5 bases). The V end lost 0 bases, the J end lost 3 bases, and 9 bases lay between the germline ends. The CDR3 extends over 15 amino acids. The germline gives CDR1 WNHNN, CDR2 SYGVQD (reference sequence). The CDR3 sequence is CASSESLGDYNEQFF. The CDR3 nucleotides read TGCGCCAGCAGTGAGTCCCTCGGGGACTACAATGAGCAGTTCTTC.

This sequence joins TRBV15 and TRBJ2-1; no firm D call. Trimming left V 0 bases short and J 7 bases short, with 10 bases between. Germline values: CDR1 LNHNV, CDR2 YYDKDF (reference sequence). The CDR3 is 14 amino acids. This CDR3 is CATSRDPLENEQFF. The DNA for the CDR3 is TGTGCCACCAGCAGAGATCCCCTCGAGAATGAGCAGTTCTTC. The whole variable domain, filled in from reference TRBV15 and TRBJ2-1, reads DAMVIQNPRYQVTQFGKPVTLSCSQTLNHNVMYWYQQKSSQAPKLLFHYYDKDFNNEADTPDNFQSRRPNTSFCFLDIRSPGLGDTAMYLCATSRDPLENEQFFGPGTRLTVL.

The chain carries TRBV14 and TRBJ2-7; TRBD1 matches at 8 bases. Trimming took 4 bases from V and 2 from J; bases not matched to a gene: 7. The CDR3 is made up of 15 amino acids. From germline, CDR1 is SGHDN and CDR2 FVKESK. The CDR3 reads CASSPRRGLTYEQYF. In DNA, the CDR3 is TGTGCCAGCAGCCCACGCAGGGGGCTTACCTACGAGCAGTACTTC.

This clone was found once. This sequence joins TRBV9 and TRBJ2-3, with D possibly matching TRBD2 (6 bases). The CDR3 covers 15 residues. V was clipped by 2 bases and J by 4 bases, with 14 bases between them. The V gene's germline CDR1 is SGDLS and CDR2 YYNGEE. CDR3 amino acids: CASSVGGTKADTQYF. CDR3 nucleotide sequence: TGTGCCAGCAGCGTTGGCGGGACCAAGGCAGATACGCAGTATTTT.

The chain joins TRBV7-3 to TRBJ2-1; tentative D call: TRBD2 (7 bases). The CDR3 length is 15 residues. The V and J ends lost 1 base and 7 bases respectively, with 14 bases between them. Per germline, CDR1 SGHTA and CDR2 FQGTGA. CDR3 loop: CASSLSGRGGNEQFF. In DNA, the CDR3 is TGTGCCAGCAGCTTAAGCGGGAGAGGGGGTAATGAGCAGTTCTTC.

The chain joins TRBV28 to TRBJ2-7; no firm D call. This CDR3 contains 12 residues. Trimming cost V 5 bases and J 7 bases, with 12 bases left between them. CDR1 is MDHEN and CDR2 is SYDVKM in the germline V gene. As DNA, the CDR3 is TGTGCCAGCAGTAATGGGATAAGGGAGCAGTACTTC. The encoded protein is CASSNGIREQYF.

This chain's CDR3 is CASSQESFLAFEQFF. CDR3 nucleotide sequence: TGCGCCAGCAGCCAAGAGAGTTTTCTAGCATTTGAGCAGTTCTTC. V and J are TRBV4-3 and TRBJ2-1; possibly TRBD2 for D (5 bases). V was trimmed by 0 bases and J by 9 bases, leaving 15 bases between them. The CDR3 consists of 15 residues. Germline V gene sequence: CDR1 LGHNA, CDR2 YSLEER.

The chain recombines TRBV2 with TRBJ2-1; D assignment may be TRBD1 or TRBD2 (5 bases each). Looked up from germline, CDR1 is SNHLY and CDR2 is FYNNEI. The CDR3 length is 13 residues. Deletions cut 9 bases from V and 3 bases from J, with 12 bases between. CDR3 residues: CASNTGLYNEQFF. In DNA form, the CDR3 reads TGTGCCAGTAATACAGGACTCTACAATGAGCAGTTCTTC.

The V gene is TRBV27, the J gene TRBJ2-3, with TRBD2 matching 13 bases. The CDR3 spans 14 residues. The V and J ends lost 9 bases and 5 bases, in that order; junction bases with no gene match: 5. The germline gives CDR1 MNHEY, CDR2 SMNVEV (reference sequence). The CDR3 DNA is TGTGCCAGTCGGACTAGCGGGAGCGGAGATACGCAGTATTTT. The encoded protein is CASRTSGSGDTQYF.

On this clone: The same CDR3 is also encoded by other DNA sequences in this sample. The J gene is TRBJ2-7, the V gene TRBV30; 7 positions agree with TRBD2. Germline lookup yields CDR1 GTSNPN and CDR2 SVGIG (reference sequence). Trimming took 0 bases from V and 2 from J; bases not matched to a gene: 4. The CDR3 length is 14 residues. The CDR3 bases are TGTGCCTGGAGTGTAGGCGGGAGTACCTACGAGCAGTACTTC. Translated, it gives CAWSVGGSTYEQYF. The variable domain in full, completed from reference TRBV30 and TRBJ2-7, reads SQTIHQWPATLVQPVGSPLSLECTVEGTSNPNLYWYRQAAGRGLQLLFYSVGIGQISSEVPQNLSASRPQDRQFILSSKKLLLSDSGFYLCAWSVGGSTYEQYFGPGTRLTVT.

V and J are TRBV19 and TRBJ2-1, with 11 nucleotides matching TRBD2. With V trimmed by 6 bases and J by 4 bases, 8 bases remained unmatched. Germline V CDR1 and CDR2: LNHDA, SQIVND (reference sequence). The CDR3 loop spans 16 amino acids. This CDR3 reads CASRTSGAQLYNEQFF. CDR3 sequence (DNA): TGTGCCAGTAGGACTAGCGGGGCCCAATTATACAATGAGCAGTTCTTC.

The chain uses TRBV6-5 and TRBJ2-7; 10 bases agree with TRBD1. CDR3 length: 15 residues. Unmatched junction bases numbered 6, after V lost 2 bases and J lost 5 bases. Germline assignment: CDR1 MNHEY and CDR2 SVGAGI. This CDR3 is CASSYNWGQGNEQYF. As DNA, the CDR3 is TGTGCCAGCAGTTACAATTGGGGACAGGGGAACGAGCAGTACTTC.

The chain employs TRBV4-2 and TRBJ2-5; the D is unclear. Trimming took 0 bases from V and 3 from J, leaving 8 bases between them. Germline assignment: CDR1 LGHNA and CDR2 YNFKEQ. The CDR3 covers 14 residues. CDR3 sequence (DNA): TGTGCCAGCAGCCAAGATTCAACAGAAGAGACCCAGTACTTC. This sequence encodes CASSQDSTEETQYF.

Here the CDR3 DNA reads TGTGCCAGCAGCTTAGCCGGCATGGCGGGACTAGCGGGAGCGGCCAAGCAGTACTTC. It yields the protein CASSLAGMAGLAGAAKQYF. The J gene is TRBJ2-7, the V gene TRBV7-2; 14 nucleotides match TRBD2. This CDR3 contains 19 residues. Looked up from germline, CDR1 is SGHTA and CDR2 is FQGNSA. V dropped 0 bases and J dropped 8; count of bases not matched to a gene: 15.

This clone has a single count. The genes are TRBV28 and TRBJ2-5, with unresolved D. CDR1 is MDHEN and CDR2 is SYDVKM in the germline V gene. With 7 bases removed from V and 4 bases from J, the gap between germline ends came to 7 bases. There are 11 residues in the CDR3. CDR3 region: CASKSRETQYF. In nucleotides, the CDR3 is TGTGCCAGCAAATCTAGAGAGACCCAGTACTTC.